This entry lists 25 T cell receptor beta chains sequenced from one sample in a study of blood T cell repertoires in COVID-19. Profiled with immunoSEQ multiplex PCR; TCRdb holds only in-frame clones, not every one. In the table there are 25,000 to 30,000 clones, almost 90% of which are singletons. Source material: peripheral blood. The receptors here all came from a man in his 70s with acute or convalescent COVID-19.

V is TRBV5-4 and J is TRBJ2-2, with 7 bases aligning to TRBD1. This CDR3 contains 14 residues. J lost 3 bases, V lost 3 bases, and 2 bases had no gene match. From germline, CDR1 is SGHNT and CDR2 YYREEE (reference sequence). The CDR3 DNA is TGTGCCAGCAGCTCAGGGACAGACACCGGGGAGCTGTTTTTT. Translation gives CASSSGTDTGELFF.

The rearrangement joins TRBV4-2 to TRBJ1-1, with 9 bases lining up with TRBD1. CDR3 length equals 15 residues. CDR1 is LGHNA and CDR2 is YNFKEQ in the germline V gene. With 0 bases clipped from V and 4 bases from J, the junction kept 3 bases outside the gene matches. This CDR3 reads CASSQDGTGFTEAFF. In DNA, the CDR3 is TGTGCCAGCAGCCAAGATGGGACAGGGTTCACTGAAGCTTTCTTT.

The genes are TRBV4-2 and TRBJ2-3; no clear D. Trimming took off 0 bases at V and 2 bases at J, with 9 bases between the two ends. The CDR3 length is 15 residues. CDR1 is LGHNA, CDR2 YNFKEQ, per germline. CDR3 sequence: CASSQDLRITDTQYF. The CDR3 region has the DNA TGTGCCAGCAGCCAAGATCTGAGAATCACAGATACGCAGTATTTT.

This clone occurred once. The chain joins TRBV7-3 to TRBJ2-3; 11 positions agree with TRBD2. Germline-derived CDR1 and CDR2 are SGHTA and FQGTGA. This CDR3 has 17 amino acids. Trimming cost V 4 bases and J 5 bases; bases outside gene matches: 11. The chain's CDR3 is CASSSAPTSGNVDTQYF. CDR3 in DNA: TGTGCCAGCAGCTCCGCACCGACTAGCGGGAATGTAGATACGCAGTATTTT. Filled out from reference TRBV7-3 and TRBJ2-3, the complete variable domain reads GAGVSQTPSNKVTEKGKYVELRCDPISGHTALYWYRQSLGQGPEFLIYFQGTGAADDSGLPNDRFFAVRPEGSVSTLKIQRTERGDSAVYLCASSSAPTSGNVDTQYFGPGTRLTVL.

The chain combines TRBV4-2 with TRBJ2-5; 7 bases fit TRBD2. From germline, CDR1 is LGHNA and CDR2 YNFKEQ. There are 15 residues in the CDR3. J was trimmed by 7 bases and V by 0 bases; bases with no gene match: 8. In DNA, the CDR3 is TGTGCCAGCAGCCAAGATCCTGGGAGGGCCCGGACCCAGTACTTC. Amino acids: CASSQDPGRARTQYF.

This clone ranks as medium-sized. The chain combines TRBV7-2 with TRBJ2-1; TRBD2 matches 16 bases. The CDR3 is made up of 19 amino acids. Germline-derived CDR1 and CDR2 are SGHTA and FQGNSA. V gave up 2 bases and J gave up 4 bases; unmatched junction bases: 8. The chain's CDR3 is CASSLYGTSGRAKYNEQFF. CDR3 bases: TGTGCCAGCAGCTTATACGGGACTAGCGGGAGGGCCAAGTACAATGAGCAGTTCTTC.

This chain connects TRBV20-1 to TRBJ2-1; D is undetermined. Per germline, CDR1 DFQATT and CDR2 SNEGSKA (reference sequence). The V gene lost 3 bases and the J gene lost 9 bases, with 9 bases spanning the gap. The CDR3 extends over 11 amino acids. This CDR3 reads CSASDRSEQFF. As DNA, the CDR3 is TGCAGTGCTAGTGATCGGAGTGAGCAGTTCTTC.

The chain employs TRBV27 and TRBJ2-5; 7 bases map to TRBD1. Germline V CDR1 and CDR2: MNHEY, SMNVEV (reference sequence). V trimming: 6 bases; J trimming: 4 bases; junction bases outside the gene matches: 8. The CDR3 covers 14 residues. The CDR3 coding sequence is TGTGCCAGCAGGGACGAGGGGGCGGGAGAGACCCAGTACTTC. This gives the protein CASRDEGAGETQYF.

The V call is TRBV11-3, the J call TRBJ2-7; 8 nucleotides agree with TRBD1. The CDR3 contains 14 residues. V was clipped by 1 base and J by 2 bases; unmatched bases: 1. Germline lookup yields CDR1 SGHNT and CDR2 YENEEA. The CDR3 DNA follows: TGTGCCAGCAGCTTAGGACAGGGGCCCTACGAGCAGTACTTC. It specifies CASSLGQGPYEQYF.

The chain recombines TRBV5-1 with TRBJ1-3; D unclear. Germline loops: CDR1 SGHRS, CDR2 YFSETQ. V was shortened by 0 bases and J by 0 bases, with 13 bases between the two germline ends. The CDR3 has 17 residues. In nucleotides, the CDR3 is TGCGCCAGCAGCTTGGGCCTAATATCTTTCTCTGGAAACACCATATATTTT. This translates into CASSLGLISFSGNTIYF.

The rearrangement uses TRBV5-4 and TRBJ2-5; 8 nucleotides match TRBD1. Germline CDR1 and CDR2: SGHNT and YYREEE (reference sequence). Trimming removed 4 bases from V and 1 base from J; junction bases left unmatched: 3. There are 14 residues in the CDR3. The CDR3 protein is CASSRGTGQETQYF. CDR3 sequence (DNA): TGTGCCAGCAGCCGGGGGACAGGCCAAGAGACCCAGTACTTC. The complete variable domain, with remaining parts taken from reference TRBV5-4 and TRBJ2-5, reads ETGVTQSPTHLIKTRGQQVTLRCSSQSGHNTVSWYQQALGQGPQFIFQYYREEENGRGNFPPRFSGLQFPNYSSELNVNALELDDSALYLCASSRGTGQETQYFGPGTRLLVL.

The chain combines TRBV10-3 with TRBJ2-1; 11 positions agree with TRBD2. The CDR3 runs 14 residues. Germline V lookup: CDR1 ENHRY, CDR2 SYGVKD. Trimming at V came to 10 bases and at J to 10 bases, leaving 12 bases not matched to a gene. CDR3 sequence (DNA): TGTGCCACAACCGATAGCGGGAGGGTTAGCGAGCAGTTCTTC. Its protein is CATTDSGRVSEQFF.

This chain connects TRBV7-6 to TRBJ2-4, with D perhaps TRBD1 (6 bases). The length of the CDR3 is 17 residues. The ends were cut back, 4 bases at V and 3 bases at J, with 19 bases in the middle. The germline V gene encodes CDR1 SGHVS and CDR2 FNYEAQ. The CDR3 nucleotides read TGTGCCAGCAGCTCGCCCTGGACGGCCAGGGGCAAAAACATTCAGTACTTC. Protein: CASSSPWTARGKNIQYF.

The V and J genes are TRBV5-6 and TRBJ2-2; TRBD1 matches at 9 bases. Germline CDR1 and CDR2: SGHDT and YYEEEE. J gave up 0 bases and V 0 bases, and 0 bases lay outside the gene matches. The CDR3 has 16 residues. CDR3 in amino acids: CASSLGQGANTGELFF. The CDR3 nucleotides read TGTGCCAGCAGCTTGGGACAGGGGGCGAACACCGGGGAGCTGTTTTTT.

The V call is TRBV7-9, the J call TRBJ1-1; D is perhaps TRBD1 (5 bases). Germline CDR1 and CDR2: SEHNR and FQNEAQ (reference sequence). The CDR3 contains 13 residues. V lost 4 bases, J lost 4 bases, and 10 bases lay in between. The CDR3 loop is CASSSSQGTEAFF. Written as DNA, the CDR3 is TGTGCCAGCAGCTCGTCTCAGGGCACTGAAGCTTTCTTT. Full variable domain (outside the CDR3, taken from reference TRBV7-9 and TRBJ1-1): DTGVSQNPRHKITKRGQNVTFRCDPISEHNRLYWYRQTLGQGPEFLTYFQNEAQLEKSRLLSDRFSAERPKGSFSTLEIQRTEQGDSAMYLCASSSSQGTEAFFGQGTRLTVV.

This sequence joins TRBV28 and TRBJ1-1; D is ambiguous. Germline V gives CDR1 MDHEN, CDR2 SYDVKM. This CDR3 spans 11 amino acids. Trimming removed 4 bases from V and 5 bases from J, with 5 bases in between. This chain's CDR3 is CASSWATEAFF. The CDR3 bases are TGTGCCAGCAGTTGGGCTACTGAAGCTTTCTTT.

This chain uses TRBV18 with TRBJ2-2; a possible D gene is TRBD1 (5 bases). V was clipped by 3 bases and J by 6 bases, with 11 bases between them. This CDR3 region has 14 residues. Germline V CDR1 and CDR2: KGHSH, LQKENI. CDR3 sequence reads: CASSPASRAGELFF. In DNA, the CDR3 is TGTGCCAGCTCACCCGCCAGCAGGGCCGGGGAGCTGTTTTTT.

The V call is TRBV7-3, the J call TRBJ2-1; D is unclear. V lost 5 bases, J lost 9 bases, and 14 bases lay in between. Germline V gene sequence: CDR1 SGHTA, CDR2 FQGTGA. The CDR3 extends over 13 amino acids. The CDR3 nucleotides are TGTGCCAGCAGCCAACCAGGAACTGCTGAGCAGTTCTTC. This encodes CASSQPGTAEQFF.

The chain links TRBV29-1 to TRBJ2-3, with 10 bases that match TRBD2. Trimming at V came to 0 bases and at J to 3 bases, leaving 6 bases not matched to a gene. CDR3 length: 16 residues. Germline assignment: CDR1 SQVTM and CDR2 ANQGSEA. The CDR3 loop is CSVEDWRTSGTDTQYF. The CDR3, as DNA: TGCAGCGTTGAAGATTGGCGGACTAGCGGAACAGATACGCAGTATTTT.

This chain uses TRBV18 with TRBJ2-5; D is perhaps TRBD2 (6 bases). The V and J ends lost 2 bases and 5 bases respectively, with 12 bases between them. The CDR3 has 14 amino acids. CDR1 is KGHSH, CDR2 LQKENI, per germline. This CDR3 reads CASSPSARGETQYF. The CDR3 DNA sequence: TGTGCCAGCTCACCATCGGCCCGGGGGGAGACCCAGTACTTC.

The J gene is TRBJ2-1, the V gene TRBV19; TRBD2 matches 8 bases. Germline CDR1 reads LNHDA; CDR2 reads SQIVND (reference sequence). Losses at the gene ends were 3 bases for V and 7 bases for J; bases not matched to a gene: 11. The CDR3 runs to 16 residues. CDR3 loop: CASSMSTSEGGNEQFF. Here the CDR3 DNA reads TGTGCCAGTAGTATGTCGACTAGCGAGGGGGGGAATGAGCAGTTCTTC.

The gene calls are TRBV2 and TRBJ1-1; D remains ambiguous. The CDR3 consists of 13 residues. Germline values: CDR1 SNHLY, CDR2 FYNNEI. The V end was cut by 5 bases, the J end by 1 base, with 8 bases between. The CDR3 nucleotides are TGTGCCAGCAGTCTGGGCCCGAACACTGAAGCTTTCTTT. Its protein is CASSLGPNTEAFF.

The chain employs TRBV2 and TRBJ1-4; D is undetermined. This CDR3 has 15 amino acids. Germline V gives CDR1 SNHLY, CDR2 FYNNEI. Trimming took 2 bases from V and 8 from J, leaving 15 bases between them. Written as DNA, the CDR3 is TGTGCCAGCAGTGAAAGCGCTTTATACTCAGAAAAACTGTTTTTT. Translation: CASSESALYSEKLFF.

V gene TRBV6-5 combines with J gene TRBJ2-7; 12 bases line up with TRBD2. This CDR3 has 14 amino acids. Losses at the gene ends were 5 bases for V and 4 bases for J; bases not matched to a gene: 3. Germline V gene sequence: CDR1 MNHEY, CDR2 SVGAGI. In DNA form, the CDR3 reads TGTGCCAGCAGTAGGACTAGCGGGACTTACGAGCAGTACTTC. It is translated as CASSRTSGTYEQYF.

This clone counts as medium-sized. This sequence joins TRBV27 and TRBJ2-1; 10 bases map to TRBD1. J gave up 6 bases and V 5 bases, and 4 bases lay outside the gene matches. Germline V lookup: CDR1 MNHEY, CDR2 SMNVEV (reference sequence). The CDR3 runs 14 residues. CDR3 sequence (DNA): TGTGCCAGCAGTGACAGGGGGCCGGGCAATGAGCAGTTCTTC. It encodes CASSDRGPGNEQFF.